This T cell receptor (beta chain) was observed in a study of cytomegalovirus exposure and HLA in healthy donors. Points from the study as a whole: The authors listed 150 to 200 TCR beta chains as cytomegalovirus-associated.

In regard to this clone: Its antigen is still unknown.

This table comes from immunoSEQ multiplex PCR, and its TCRdb copy is limited to in-frame clones, with some not included. The data hold about 160,000 clones, with roughly 91% observed a single time. Trimming took 4 bases from V and 5 from J; bases not matched to a gene: 9. Germline assignment: CDR1 SGHNT and CDR2 YENEEA. The CDR3 spans 15 residues. The chain employs TRBV11-3 and TRBJ2-3; TRBD1 matches at 7 bases. The sequence came from a man between 18 and 29 years old in good health and CMV-seropositive. Material: PBMCs. This CDR3 reads CASSSKWSGGDTQYF. For the CDR3, the DNA is TGTGCCAGCAGCTCCAAGTGGTCAGGGGGAGATACGCAGTATTTT.